The 6 T cell receptor beta chains below all came from one sample that was sequenced in a study of T cell responses to AZD1222 COVID-19 vaccine. Profiled with immunoSEQ multiplex PCR; TCRdb holds only in-frame clones, not every one. The table shows 110,000 to 150,000 clones, with 70% to 90% occurring only once. Sequencing used peripheral blood, obtained on day 0 of AZD1222 vaccination. The receptors here all came from an adult in good health.

This rearrangement joins TRBV29-1 to TRBJ2-5; D may correspond to TRBD1 or TRBD2 (6 bases each). The CDR3 has 12 residues. The germline CDR1 and CDR2 sequences are SQVTM and ANQGSEA. The V end lost 4 bases, the J end lost 8 bases, and 14 bases lay between the germline ends. The CDR3 region is CSVGPPGGTQYF. As DNA, the CDR3 is TGCAGCGTTGGTCCGCCCGGGGGCACCCAGTACTTC.

CDR3 amino acids: CASSQDRQNTEAFF. The CDR3 bases are TGTGCCAGCAGCCAAGACAGACAGAACACTGAAGCTTTCTTT. This chain links TRBV4-2 with TRBJ1-1; D is unclear. Germline V CDR1 and CDR2: LGHNA, YNFKEQ. V gave up 0 bases and J gave up 1 base, with 6 bases separating them. The CDR3 loop spans 14 amino acids.

The chain uses TRBV10-1 and TRBJ1-1; the match to TRBD1 covers 7 bases. Germline V gene lookup returns CDR1 WNHNN and CDR2 SYGVQD (reference sequence). CDR3 length equals 16 residues. The trim removed 7 bases at V and 1 base at J, leaving 12 bases unmatched. CDR3 loop: CASTTRGQTRNTEAFF. CDR3 nucleotide sequence: TGCGCCAGCACCACCCGGGGACAGACTAGGAACACTGAAGCTTTCTTT.

The chain has TRBV4-1 and TRBJ1-1; perhaps TRBD1 as D (5 bases). Looked up from germline, CDR1 is MGHRA and CDR2 is YSYEKL. This CDR3 comprises 15 residues. V was clipped by 1 base and J by 7 bases, with 16 bases between them. The CDR3 protein is CASSQVRGRGDEAFF. The CDR3 DNA follows: TGCGCCAGCAGCCAAGTTAGGGGCAGAGGCGATGAAGCTTTCTTT.

This clone was found once. The chain recombines TRBV2 with TRBJ1-5; D is unresolved. The CDR3 extends over 13 amino acids. Germline V CDR1 and CDR2: SNHLY, FYNNEI. V was cut by 2 bases and J by 9 bases, with 11 bases left in between. CDR3: CASSESSFGPQHF. CDR3 in DNA: TGTGCCAGCAGTGAAAGCAGCTTTGGGCCCCAGCATTTT.

For the CDR3, the DNA is TGTGCCAGCAGCCAAGGGCGGAGGCTCGGGGATACGCAGTATTTT. This translates into CASSQGRRLGDTQYF. The gene calls are TRBV3-1 (or the pseudogene TRBV3-2) and TRBJ2-3; a possible D gene is TRBD2 (5 bases). CDR3 length equals 15 residues. Germline values: CDR1 LGHDT, CDR2 YNNKEL (reference sequence). The V end was cut by 1 base, the J end by 6 bases, with 14 bases between.